This T cell receptor (beta chain) was retrieved from a study of neoadjuvant anti-PD-1 for oral cavity cancer. The junction had 15 bases not matched to a gene; V was cut back by 7 bases and J by 4 bases. The length of the CDR3 is 18 residues. Per the germline V gene, CDR1 is MGHRA and CDR2 is YSYEKL. Study-wide findings and caveats: TCR analyses covered only a few patients per response group.

This clone was found once. The antigen remains undetermined. Only in-frame clones appear in the TCRdb table, and some are missing; sequencing was by immunoSEQ multiplex PCR. The repertoire consists of about 79,000 clones, with around 80% occurring once and the leading ten covering approximately 3%. The TCR originated in a person aged 35 to 85 with oral cavity squamous cell carcinoma. The chain couples TRBV4-1 to TRBJ2-3, with TRBD2 matching 12 bases. Sample: PBMCs, taken before nivolumab (anti-PD-1) treatment. The CDR3 protein is CASKGLAGTPLSPDTQYF. CDR3 nucleotides: TGCGCCAGCAAAGGACTAGCGGGAACTCCCCTCAGCCCAGATACGCAGTATTTT.